Presented here are 19 T cell receptor beta chains from one specimen sequenced in a study of T cell repertoires in cytomegalovirus infection. MiXCR, applied by TCRdb to the reads, yields one record per CDR3 protein. The sample lists around 180,000 distinct CDR3 sequences, 28% occurring once. Sequenced: PBMCs. The receptors originated from a human donor in good health (CMV status not recorded). Some clones in this sample may be carry-over from other donors' samples.

Worth noting for this clonotype: This clone may be a read error of a much larger clone one base away. The rearrangement uses TRBV7-2 and TRBJ2-6, with TRBD1 as a possible D gene (5 bases). The CDR3 extends over 14 amino acids. Germline CDR1 reads SGHTA; CDR2 reads FQGNSA. CDR3 loop: CASSQSSGAIVLTF. CDR3 nucleotide sequence: TGTGCCAGCAGCCAATCCTCTGGGGCCATCGTCCTGACTTTC.

J is TRBJ2-2 and V is TRBV19; TRBD1 aligns across 7 bases. CDR3 length equals 14 residues. J was trimmed by 6 bases and V by 0 bases; bases with no gene match: 1. CDR1 LNHDA and CDR2 SQIVND come from the germline V gene (reference sequence). For the CDR3, the DNA is TGTGCCAGTAGTATAGACCAGGGGGCCGGGGAGCTGTTTTTT. As protein: CASSIDQGAGELFF. Combining the CDR3 with reference TRBV19 and TRBJ2-2 gives the whole variable domain DGGITQSPKYLFRKEGQNVTLSCEQNLNHDAMYWYRQDPGQGLRLIYYSQIVNDFQKGDIAEGYSVSREKKESFPLTVTSAQKNPTAFYLCASSIDQGAGELFFGEGSRLTVL.

This clonotype was counted only a few times. The chain links TRBV20-1 to TRBJ1-1; no reliable D call. This CDR3 is 13 amino acids long. The germline gives CDR1 DFQATT, CDR2 SNEGSKA (reference sequence). The V gene lost 6 bases and the J gene lost 5 bases, with 16 bases spanning the gap. The CDR3 DNA is TGCAGTGCAGAGGGCGGTGGAGAGACTGAAGCTTTCTTT. Its protein product is CSAEGGGETEAFF.

This clonotype was seen repeatedly, ten times or more. The chain is built from TRBV7-2 and TRBJ2-7; D may be TRBD2 (6 bases). Germline V CDR1 and CDR2: SGHTA, FQGNSA. The CDR3 has 14 residues. Trimming took 2 bases from V and 3 from J, leaving 11 bases between them. The CDR3 is CASSLTWGDYEQYF. CDR3 bases: TGTGCCAGCAGCTTAACTTGGGGGGACTACGAGCAGTACTTC.

The chain links TRBV28 to TRBJ1-5; tentatively, D is TRBD1 (6 bases). Deletions cut 5 bases from V and 5 bases from J, with 16 bases between. CDR3 size: 15 residues. Germline V CDR1 and CDR2: MDHEN, SYDVKM. This CDR3 is CASSVGGGPHQPQHF. In DNA, the CDR3 is TGTGCCAGCAGTGTCGGGGGGGGGCCCCATCAGCCCCAGCATTTT.

In this sample, this clonotype turned up a few times. The genes are TRBV7-2 and TRBJ2-7; D is perhaps TRBD2 (6 bases). V was trimmed by 4 bases and J by 5 bases, leaving 15 bases between them. Germline-derived CDR1 and CDR2 are SGHTA and FQGNSA. This CDR3 is built from 14 residues. CDR3 residues: CASSYSGEANEQYF. The CDR3 DNA is TGTGCCAGCAGCTATTCCGGGGAGGCAAACGAGCAGTACTTC.

This clonotype was found a few times. This chain joins TRBV20-1 and TRBJ2-1; D possibly corresponds to TRBD1 (6 bases). The germline V and J ends were trimmed by 5 bases and 9 bases, with 17 bases remaining between them. CDR1 and CDR2 from the germline V gene are DFQATT and SNEGSKA (reference sequence). CDR3 length: 13 amino acids. As DNA, the CDR3 is TGCAGTGCTCTGGCAGGGGAAACCTCTGAGCAGTTCTTC. The encoded protein is CSALAGETSEQFF.

Many counts were recorded for this clonotype. The rearrangement joins TRBV7-2 to TRBJ1-2, with TRBD1 identical over 8 bases. This CDR3 has 14 amino acids. In germline, CDR1 is SGHTA, CDR2 FQGNSA. With V trimmed by 5 bases and J by 7 bases, 9 bases remained unmatched. The CDR3 sequence is CASSTGQGDGGYTF. Here the CDR3 DNA reads TGTGCCAGCAGCACAGGACAGGGCGACGGTGGCTACACCTTC.

The V gene is TRBV28, the J gene TRBJ2-1; perhaps D is TRBD1 or TRBD2 (5 bases each). The V end lost 2 bases, the J end lost 6 bases, and 8 bases lay between the germline ends. In germline, CDR1 is MDHEN, CDR2 SYDVKM. CDR3 length equals 13 residues. The CDR3 DNA follows: TGTGCCAGCAGTTTAGAGGGGAGCAATGAGCAGTTCTTC. Its translation: CASSLEGSNEQFF.

This rearrangement joins TRBV12-3 or TRBV12-4 to TRBJ1-2; D perhaps matches TRBD1 (5 bases). V shed 3 bases and J shed 13 bases, with 21 bases lying between them. The CDR3 is made up of 14 amino acids. The CDR3 region has the DNA TGTGCCAGCAGTTTTGTTGACAGACCCTATAGCTGCACCTTC. Translating it yields CASSFVDRPYSCTF.

This clonotype was recorded once. V and J are TRBV4-3 and TRBJ2-5; TRBD2 agrees at 8 bases. V was pared by 4 bases and J by 4 bases, with 8 bases of the junction left unmatched. The CDR3 loop spans 15 amino acids. Germline V CDR1 and CDR2: LGHNA, YSLEER. In DNA, the CDR3 is TGCGCCAGCAGCCTGGGTGCGGGGGGTAGAGAGACCCAGTACTTC. Translating it yields CASSLGAGGRETQYF.

The V and J genes are TRBV19 and TRBJ1-1, with 9 bases that match TRBD1. Per the germline V gene, CDR1 is LNHDA and CDR2 is SQIVND (reference sequence). The CDR3 is made up of 14 amino acids. Germline trimming cut 6 bases from V and 0 bases from J; bases unmatched to any gene: 2. This CDR3 is CASSWDRVNTEAFF. In DNA, the CDR3 is TGTGCCAGTAGCTGGGACAGGGTGAACACTGAAGCTTTCTTT. The full variable domain, its missing parts supplied by reference TRBV19 and TRBJ1-1, is DGGITQSPKYLFRKEGQNVTLSCEQNLNHDAMYWYRQDPGQGLRLIYYSQIVNDFQKGDIAEGYSVSREKKESFPLTVTSAQKNPTAFYLCASSWDRVNTEAFFGQGTRLTVV.

This clonotype was seen more than once but under ten times. The chain joins TRBV12-3 or TRBV12-4 to TRBJ1-4; 9 bases are shared with TRBD1. Germline trimming cut 6 bases from V and 7 bases from J; bases unmatched to any gene: 9. The CDR3 contains 15 residues. DNA of the CDR3: TGTGCCAGCAGCCCCCGACAGGGGGATCTTGAAAAACTGTTTTTT. Translating gives CASSPRQGDLEKLFF.

This clonotype appeared a few times. V and J are TRBV7-9 and TRBJ2-7, with D perhaps TRBD1 (5 bases). With 3 bases removed from V and 3 bases from J, the gap between germline ends came to 9 bases. Germline CDR1 SEHNR, CDR2 FQNEAQ (reference sequence). The length of the CDR3 is 13 residues. CDR3: CASSLETVYEQYF. The CDR3 DNA sequence: TGTGCCAGCAGCTTGGAGACAGTCTACGAGCAGTACTTC.

This clonotype was seen only a few times. The CDR3 region is CASSLAESYGYTF. CDR3 DNA sequence: TGTGCCAGCAGCTTAGCAGAGAGCTATGGCTACACCTTC. The chain uses TRBV7-2 and TRBJ1-2; no definite D call. Germline CDR1 is SGHTA and CDR2 is FQGNSA. The CDR3 is 13 amino acids. Trimming cost V 0 bases and J 4 bases, with 6 bases left between them.

This clonotype showed up just a few times. The rearrangement uses TRBV2 and TRBJ2-5; D remains unclear. Trimming took 0 bases from V and 4 from J, leaving 12 bases between them. From germline, CDR1 is SNHLY and CDR2 FYNNEI. The CDR3 is 15 residues long. The CDR3 DNA reads TGTGCCAGCAGTGAAGCGGGTAGTGTCGGAGAGACCCAGTACTTC. Its translation is CASSEAGSVGETQYF. Based on the CDR3 plus reference TRBV2 and TRBJ2-5, the full variable domain is EPEVTQTPSHQVTQMGQEVILRCVPISNHLYFYWYRQILGQKVEFLVSFYNNEISEKSEIFDDQFSVERPDGSNFTLKIRSTKLEDSAMYFCASSEAGSVGETQYFGPGTRLLVL.

J is TRBJ2-1 and V is TRBV25-1; D is uncertain. The CDR3 spans 14 residues. The germline V gene encodes CDR1 MGHDK and CDR2 SYGVNS. V was shortened by 5 bases and J by 6 bases, with 14 bases between the two germline ends. Written as DNA, the CDR3 is TGTGCCAGCAGTTCGCCCCCCGAGTTCAATGAGCAGTTCTTC. Its translation: CASSSPPEFNEQFF.

The chain carries TRBV20-1 and TRBJ1-1; D is uncertain. The CDR3 runs to 12 residues. The V gene's germline CDR1 is DFQATT and CDR2 SNEGSKA (reference sequence). V dropped 0 bases and J dropped 4 bases, with 6 bases sitting between them. Written as DNA, the CDR3 is TGCAGTGCTAGAGATTCTGGCACTGAAGCTTTCTTT. Protein sequence: CSARDSGTEAFF.

The chain carries TRBV7-2 and TRBJ1-4; D gene uncertain. Germline assignment: CDR1 SGHTA and CDR2 FQGNSA. Trimming took off 4 bases at V and 6 bases at J, with 12 bases between the two ends. CDR3 size: 14 residues. The CDR3 DNA sequence: TGTGCCAGCAGCTCCGGGTCCTTTTATGAAAAACTGTTTTTT. This sequence encodes CASSSGSFYEKLFF. The whole variable domain, remainder taken from reference TRBV7-2 and TRBJ1-4, is GAGVSQSPSNKVTEKGKDVELRCDPISGHTALYWYRQSLGQGLEFLIYFQGNSAPDKSGLPSDRFSAERTGGSVSTLTIQRTQQEDSAVYLCASSSGSFYEKLFFGSGTQLSVL.